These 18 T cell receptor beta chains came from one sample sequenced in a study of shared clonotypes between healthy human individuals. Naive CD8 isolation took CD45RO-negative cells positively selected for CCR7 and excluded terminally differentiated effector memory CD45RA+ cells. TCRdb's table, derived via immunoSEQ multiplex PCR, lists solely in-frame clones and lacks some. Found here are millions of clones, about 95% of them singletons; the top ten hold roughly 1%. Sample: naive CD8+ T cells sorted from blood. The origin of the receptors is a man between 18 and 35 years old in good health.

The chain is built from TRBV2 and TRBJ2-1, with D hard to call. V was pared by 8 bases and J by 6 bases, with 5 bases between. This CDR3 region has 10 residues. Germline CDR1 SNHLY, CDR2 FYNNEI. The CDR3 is CASGFNEQFF. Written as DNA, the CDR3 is TGTGCCAGCGGTTTCAATGAGCAGTTCTTC.

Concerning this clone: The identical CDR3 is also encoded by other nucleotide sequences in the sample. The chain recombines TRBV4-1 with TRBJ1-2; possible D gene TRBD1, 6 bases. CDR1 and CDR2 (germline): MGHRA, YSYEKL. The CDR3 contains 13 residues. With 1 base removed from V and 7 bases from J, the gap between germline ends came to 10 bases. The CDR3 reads CASSQAGGSGYTF. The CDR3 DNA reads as TGCGCCAGCAGCCAAGCCGGGGGCTCTGGCTACACCTTC.

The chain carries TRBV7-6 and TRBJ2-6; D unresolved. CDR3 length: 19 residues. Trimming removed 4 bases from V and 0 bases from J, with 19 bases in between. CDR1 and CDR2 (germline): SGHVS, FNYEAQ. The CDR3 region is CASSSTAVKRASGANVLTF. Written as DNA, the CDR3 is TGTGCCAGCAGCTCAACCGCAGTGAAGCGAGCCTCTGGGGCCAACGTCCTGACTTTC.

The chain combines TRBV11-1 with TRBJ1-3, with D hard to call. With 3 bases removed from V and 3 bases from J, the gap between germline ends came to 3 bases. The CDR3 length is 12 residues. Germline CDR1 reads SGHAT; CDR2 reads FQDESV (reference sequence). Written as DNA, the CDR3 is TGTGCCAGCAGCTTCGGTGGAAACACCATATATTTT. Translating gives CASSFGGNTIYF.

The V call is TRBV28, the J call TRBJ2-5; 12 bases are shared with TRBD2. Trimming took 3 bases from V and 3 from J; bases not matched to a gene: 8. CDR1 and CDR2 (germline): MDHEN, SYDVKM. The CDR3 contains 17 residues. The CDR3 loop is CASSFLLAGGIKETQYF. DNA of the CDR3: TGTGCCAGCAGTTTCTTACTAGCGGGGGGTATCAAAGAGACCCAGTACTTC.

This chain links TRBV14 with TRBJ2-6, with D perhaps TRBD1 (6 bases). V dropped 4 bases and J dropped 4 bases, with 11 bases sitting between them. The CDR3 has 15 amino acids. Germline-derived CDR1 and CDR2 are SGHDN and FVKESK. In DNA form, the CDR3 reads TGTGCCAGCAGCCTGGACAGTCCCGGGGCCAACGTCCTGACTTTC. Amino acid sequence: CASSLDSPGANVLTF.

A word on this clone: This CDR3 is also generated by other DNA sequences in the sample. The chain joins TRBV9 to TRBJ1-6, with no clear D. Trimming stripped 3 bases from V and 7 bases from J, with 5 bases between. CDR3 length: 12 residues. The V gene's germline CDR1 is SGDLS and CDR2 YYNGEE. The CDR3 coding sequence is TGTGCCAGCAGCGCCGGGAATTCACCCCTCCACTTT. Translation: CASSAGNSPLHF. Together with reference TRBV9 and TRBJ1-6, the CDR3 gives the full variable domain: DSGVTQTPKHLITATGQRVTLRCSPRSGDLSVYWYQQSLDQGLQFLIQYYNGEERAKGNILERFSAQQFPDLHSELNLSSLELGDSALYFCASSAGNSPLHFGNGTRLTVT.

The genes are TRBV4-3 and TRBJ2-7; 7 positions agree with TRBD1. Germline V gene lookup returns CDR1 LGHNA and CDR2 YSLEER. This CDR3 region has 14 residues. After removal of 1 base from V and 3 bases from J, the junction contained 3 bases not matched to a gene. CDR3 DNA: TGCGCCAGCAGCCAAGGGGACAGCCTCTACGAGCAGTACTTC. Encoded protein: CASSQGDSLYEQYF.

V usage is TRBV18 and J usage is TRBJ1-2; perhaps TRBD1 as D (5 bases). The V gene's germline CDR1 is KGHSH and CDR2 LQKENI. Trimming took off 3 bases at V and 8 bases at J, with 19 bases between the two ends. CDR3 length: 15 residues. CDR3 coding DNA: TGTGCCAGCTCACCTCCGGGACCTTACCCCCTCGGCTACACCTTC. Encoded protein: CASSPPGPYPLGYTF.

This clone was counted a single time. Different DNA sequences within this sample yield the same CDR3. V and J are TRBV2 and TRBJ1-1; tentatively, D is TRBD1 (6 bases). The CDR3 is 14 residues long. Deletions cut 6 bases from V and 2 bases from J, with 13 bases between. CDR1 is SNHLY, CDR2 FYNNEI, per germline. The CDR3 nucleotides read TGTGCCAGCAGGATGGGACAAGGAAACACTGAAGCTTTCTTT. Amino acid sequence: CASRMGQGNTEAFF. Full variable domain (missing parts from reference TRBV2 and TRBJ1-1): EPEVTQTPSHQVTQMGQEVILRCVPISNHLYFYWYRQILGQKVEFLVSFYNNEISEKSEIFDDQFSVERPDGSNFTLKIRSTKLEDSAMYFCASRMGQGNTEAFFGQGTRLTVV.

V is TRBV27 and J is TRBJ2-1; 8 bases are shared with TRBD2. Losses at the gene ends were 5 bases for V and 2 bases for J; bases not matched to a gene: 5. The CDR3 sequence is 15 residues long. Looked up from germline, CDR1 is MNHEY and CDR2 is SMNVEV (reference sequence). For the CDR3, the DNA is TGTGCCAGCAGTCCCGGGGGGGCCCCCTACAATGAGCAGTTCTTC. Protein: CASSPGGAPYNEQFF.

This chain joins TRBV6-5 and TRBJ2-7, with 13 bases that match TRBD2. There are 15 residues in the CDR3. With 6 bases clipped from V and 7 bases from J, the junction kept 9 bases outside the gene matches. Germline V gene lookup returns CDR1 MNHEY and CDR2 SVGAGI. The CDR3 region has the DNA TGTGCCAGCAGCCGAGGACTAGCGGGAGCAATAGAGCAGTACTTC. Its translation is CASSRGLAGAIEQYF.

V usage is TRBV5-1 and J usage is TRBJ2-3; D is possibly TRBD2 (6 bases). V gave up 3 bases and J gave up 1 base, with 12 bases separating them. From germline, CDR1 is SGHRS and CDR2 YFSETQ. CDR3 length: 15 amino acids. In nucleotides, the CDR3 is TGCGCCAGCAGCTGGTGGGGCGGGGGCACAGATACGCAGTATTTT. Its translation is CASSWWGGGTDTQYF.

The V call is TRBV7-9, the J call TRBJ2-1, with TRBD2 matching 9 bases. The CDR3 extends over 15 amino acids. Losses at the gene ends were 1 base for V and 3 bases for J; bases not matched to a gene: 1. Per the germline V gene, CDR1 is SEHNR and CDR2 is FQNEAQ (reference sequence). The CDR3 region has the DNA TGTGCCAGCAGCTTAGTTAGCGGGGGCTACAATGAGCAGTTCTTC. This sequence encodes CASSLVSGGYNEQFF.

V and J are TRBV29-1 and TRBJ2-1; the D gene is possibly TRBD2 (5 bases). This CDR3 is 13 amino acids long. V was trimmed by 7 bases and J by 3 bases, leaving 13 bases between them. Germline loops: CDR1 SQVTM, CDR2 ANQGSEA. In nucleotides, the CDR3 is TGCAGCGCTCCCAACAGCGGCTACAATGAGCAGTTCTTC. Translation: CSAPNSGYNEQFF.

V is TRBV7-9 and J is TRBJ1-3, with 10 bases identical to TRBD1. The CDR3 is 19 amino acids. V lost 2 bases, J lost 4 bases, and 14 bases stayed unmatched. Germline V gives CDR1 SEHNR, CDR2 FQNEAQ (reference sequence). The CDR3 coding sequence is TGTGCCAGCAGCTTAACCTGGGACAGGGGAGTTGGGAAAGGAAACACCATATATTTT. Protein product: CASSLTWDRGVGKGNTIYF.

In DNA, the CDR3 is TGTGCCAGCAGTTACGTGGCTAGCGGATCCACCGGGGAGCTGTTTTTT. This codes for CASSYVASGSTGELFF. This sequence joins TRBV6-5 and TRBJ2-2, with 7 bases identical to TRBD2. Germline V lookup: CDR1 MNHEY, CDR2 SVGAGI. The CDR3 has 16 residues. V lost 2 bases and J lost 4; bases outside the gene matches: 7.

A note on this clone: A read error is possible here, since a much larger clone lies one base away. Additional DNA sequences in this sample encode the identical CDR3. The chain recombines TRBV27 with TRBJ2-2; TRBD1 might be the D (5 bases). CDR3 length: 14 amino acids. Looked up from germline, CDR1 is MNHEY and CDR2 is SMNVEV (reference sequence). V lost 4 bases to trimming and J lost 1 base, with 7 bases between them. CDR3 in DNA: TGTGCCAGCAGTTACGGACAGAACACCGGGGAGCTGTTTTTT. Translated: CASSYGQNTGELFF.